Listed below are T cell receptor beta chains from one sample, sequenced in a study of beta chain features in type 1 diabetes. Profiled with immunoSEQ multiplex PCR; TCRdb holds only in-frame clones, not every one. The sample holds 640,000 or so clones, about an eighth seen once. Sequences were obtained from naive CD4+ T cells from blood. These receptors originate from a man younger than 30 with type 1 diabetes. The CDR3 runs from the conserved cysteine through the conserved F or W. The order of the fields is J gene, V gene, clone size, D gene, CDR3 protein, CDR3 DNA. D genes are given only for firm matches. Size is omitted from some rows. Given values are once, few, many or a class for expanded clones.

j_gene: TRBJ1-5; v_gene: TRBV19; abundance: .; d_gene: .; CDR3aa: CASGTGIRNQPQHF; CDR3nt: TGTGCCAGTGGGACGGGAATAAGGAATCAGCCCCAGCATTTT
j_gene: TRBJ1-2; v_gene: TRBV6-5; abundance: few; d_gene: .; CDR3aa: CASSPVNNYGYTF; CDR3nt: TGTGCCAGTTCACCCGTGAATAACTATGGCTACACCTTC
j_gene: TRBJ2-7; v_gene: TRBV9; abundance: few; d_gene: .; CDR3aa: CASSATSALHYEQYF; CDR3nt: TGTGCCAGCAGCGCGACCTCTGCCCTCCACTACGAGCAGTACTTC
j_gene: TRBJ1-5; v_gene: TRBV28; abundance: few; d_gene: .; CDR3aa: CASSFAPGGHQPQHF; CDR3nt: TGTGCCAGCAGTTTTGCCCCAGGTGGCCATCAGCCCCAGCATTTT
j_gene: TRBJ2-3; v_gene: TRBV9; abundance: .; d_gene: .; CDR3aa: CASSVALDTQYF; CDR3nt: TGTGCCAGCAGCGTAGCCCTAGATACGCAGTATTTT
j_gene: TRBJ2-7; v_gene: TRBV7-2; abundance: once; d_gene: TRBD1; CDR3aa: CASSGQAGIAYEQYF; CDR3nt: TGTGCCAGCAGCGGACAGGCCGGGATAGCCTACGAGCAGTACTTC
j_gene: TRBJ2-4; v_gene: TRBV5-1; abundance: few; d_gene: .; CDR3aa: CASRPTEAKNIQYF; CDR3nt: TGCGCCAGCAGACCCACGGAAGCCAAAAACATTCAGTACTTC
j_gene: TRBJ2-5; v_gene: TRBV4-1; abundance: .; d_gene: .; CDR3aa: CASSQMTQGRLIKTQYF; CDR3nt: TGCGCCAGCAGCCAGATGACCCAGGGACGGTTGATCAAGACCCAGTACTTC
j_gene: TRBJ1-2; v_gene: TRBV7-9; abundance: few; d_gene: TRBD1; CDR3aa: CASSLVQGAGYGYTF; CDR3nt: TGTGCCAGCAGCTTAGTCCAGGGGGCGGGCTATGGCTACACCTTC
j_gene: TRBJ1-5; v_gene: TRBV9; abundance: .; d_gene: .; CDR3aa: CASSVGASEDQPQHF; CDR3nt: TGTGCCAGCAGCGTAGGGGCCTCCGAGGATCAGCCCCAGCATTTT
j_gene: TRBJ2-7; v_gene: TRBV6-6; abundance: few; d_gene: .; CDR3aa: CASSYAVSYEQYF; CDR3nt: TGTGCCAGCAGTTACGCGGTCTCCTACGAGCAGTACTTC
j_gene: TRBJ2-7; v_gene: TRBV4-2; abundance: .; d_gene: .; CDR3aa: CASSQERTDYEQYF; CDR3nt: TGTGCCAGCAGCCAAGAAAGGACGGACTACGAGCAGTACTTC
j_gene: TRBJ2-3; v_gene: TRBV6-5; abundance: .; d_gene: .; CDR3aa: CASTYRGAGTDTQYF; CDR3nt: TGTGCCAGCACCTATCGGGGGGCCGGTACAGATACGCAGTATTTT
j_gene: TRBJ2-1; v_gene: TRBV5-1; abundance: .; d_gene: .; CDR3aa: CASSLDRRSYNEQFF; CDR3nt: TGCGCCAGCAGCTTGGACAGGAGATCATACAATGAGCAGTTCTTC
j_gene: TRBJ2-3; v_gene: TRBV7-2; abundance: .; d_gene: TRBD2; CDR3aa: CASSPGRLAGADTQYF; CDR3nt: TGTGCCAGCAGCCCTGGACGGCTAGCGGGTGCAGATACGCAGTATTTT
j_gene: TRBJ2-1; v_gene: TRBV25-1; abundance: .; d_gene: TRBD2; CDR3aa: CASSEPGGKASSYNEQFF; CDR3nt: TGTGCCAGCAGTGAACCCGGGGGGAAAGCTAGCTCCTACAATGAGCAGTTCTTC
j_gene: TRBJ1-2; v_gene: TRBV6-5; abundance: few; d_gene: TRBD1; CDR3aa: CASSQDRGDYGYTF; CDR3nt: TGTGCCAGCAGTCAGGACAGGGGGGACTATGGCTACACCTTC
j_gene: TRBJ1-5; v_gene: TRBV30; abundance: few; d_gene: .; CDR3aa: CAWSQGGGSQPQHF; CDR3nt: TGTGCCTGGAGTCAAGGGGGGGGGAGTCAGCCCCAGCATTTT